This TCR beta chain was identified during a study of blood T cell repertoires in COVID-19. In the study overall: Samples taken during acute and convalescent COVID-19 were collected in the United States, Italy and Spain. Sample material is recorded as cDNA or gDNA derived from T cells, B-cell-depleted T cells, or PBMCs.

The table came from immunoSEQ multiplex PCR; TCRdb's copy has only in-frame clones and leaves some out. The sample consists of hundreds of thousands of clones, less than 90% of them appearing once. Ages ranged from roughly 18 to 100 years, with residence in under 25 US areas. Two negative PCRs, clearance, or symptom resolution were required of recovered Cohort 3 donors. This clonotype was obtained from a middle-aged woman who had recovered from COVID-19. Sequenced sample: PBMCs or T cells enriched from blood (not recorded which).

The CDR3, as DNA: TGTGCCAGCAGCTCCAACCTAGCGGGAGGGGCGCACGGGGAGCTGTTTTTT. This gives the protein CASSSNLAGGAHGELFF. The gene calls are TRBV5-4 and TRBJ2-2, with 12 bases that match TRBD2. Trimming removed 3 bases from V and 7 bases from J; junction bases left unmatched: 10. The CDR3 consists of 17 residues. Germline CDR1 and CDR2: SGHNT and YYREEE (reference sequence).